A single sample gave rise to the 23 T cell receptor beta chains below, sequenced in a study of cytomegalovirus exposure and HLA in healthy donors (dated by TCRdb to about 2017). Library generation was performed with the immunoSEQ multiplex PCR assay. A mixture of 60 forward primers for TCR Vbeta segments and 13 reverse primers for TCR Jbeta segments was used in the multiplex PCR. The table was pulled from immuneACCESS by TCRdb, which kept in-frame rearrangements only. Such tables lose some clones; where checked, under half of the loss comes from unresolved V genes, and the rest has no known cause. Recorded for this sample are under 200,000 clones; roughly 80% of them occurred a single time. Clones ranked in the top ten supply around 11% of the sample. Sequenced material: PBMCs. The receptors derive from a man between 50 and 59 years old in good health and CMV-seropositive.

The chain uses TRBV5-6 and TRBJ2-1; 9 bases are a match to TRBD1. CDR3 length: 16 residues. With V trimmed by 0 bases and J by 4 bases, 5 bases remained unmatched. Germline V gene lookup returns CDR1 SGHDT and CDR2 YYEEEE. The CDR3 nucleotides are TGTGCCAGCAGCTTGGACGGGACAGGGCTTTACAATGAGCAGTTCTTC. Its protein is CASSLDGTGLYNEQFF.

This chain uses TRBV7-2 with TRBJ2-7; possible D gene TRBD2, 7 bases. Trimming removed 5 bases from V and 5 bases from J, with 22 bases in between. Germline V gene data show CDR1 as SGHTA and CDR2 as FQGNSA. The CDR3 length is 16 residues. CDR3: CASSPSFGGGLDEQYF. In DNA form, the CDR3 reads TGTGCCAGCAGCCCATCGTTTGGGGGGGGGCTCGACGAGCAGTACTTC.

The V and J genes are TRBV19 and TRBJ1-5; no definite D call. Per germline, CDR1 LNHDA and CDR2 SQIVND (reference sequence). The CDR3 has 12 amino acids. Trimming removed 5 bases from V and 12 bases from J, with 14 bases in between. DNA for the CDR3: TGTGCCAGTAGTGCCCACAGTTTGGTCCAGCATTTT. Translated: CASSAHSLVQHF.

The chain carries TRBV27 and TRBJ1-1; 7 bases line up with TRBD1. Germline CDR1 and CDR2: MNHEY and SMNVEV (reference sequence). The CDR3 contains 13 residues. V shed 7 bases, J shed 5 bases, and the junction held 7 bases outside the gene matches. The CDR3 spells CASIRQGDTEAFF. The CDR3, as DNA: TGTGCCAGCATTAGACAGGGTGATACTGAAGCTTTCTTT.

The V call is TRBV28, the J call TRBJ2-3; TRBD1 is a possible D gene (6 bases). Germline CDR1 is MDHEN and CDR2 is SYDVKM. Trimming shortened V by 3 bases and J by 9 bases, and 10 bases separated the two germline ends. The CDR3 contains 12 residues. CDR3 region: CASSFPGETQYF. The CDR3 coding sequence is TGTGCCAGCAGTTTCCCAGGGGAGACGCAGTATTTT.

The chain carries TRBV5-5 and TRBJ2-3, with D perhaps matching TRBD2 (5 bases). The CDR3 loop spans 13 amino acids. V dropped 4 bases and J dropped 2 bases, with 8 bases sitting between them. CDR1 is SGHKS and CDR2 is YYEKEE in the germline V gene (reference sequence). CDR3 nucleotides: TGTGCCAGCAGCCAGGACTTCACAGATACGCAGTATTTT. It translates to CASSQDFTDTQYF.

This clone has only one observation. The gene calls are TRBV4-3 and TRBJ1-5; D is ambiguous. This CDR3 comprises 14 residues. From germline, CDR1 is LGHNA and CDR2 YSLEER. Trimming left V 4 bases short and J 0 bases short, with 7 bases between. The CDR3 DNA follows: TGCGCCAGCAGCCCGGACTATAGCAATCAGCCCCAGCATTTT. This encodes CASSPDYSNQPQHF.

The chain carries TRBV11-2 and TRBJ1-4; the D gene is possibly TRBD1 (5 bases). The CDR3 extends over 19 amino acids. Germline CDR1 and CDR2: SGHAT and FQNNGV. V lost 2 bases and J 7 bases, leaving 26 bases between the germline ends. As DNA, the CDR3 is TGTGCCAGCAGCTTATCACACCCCGGCAGGGTACCCTCCCGTGAAAAACTGTTTTTT. Translation: CASSLSHPGRVPSREKLFF. The complete variable domain, with remaining parts taken from reference TRBV11-2 and TRBJ1-4, reads EAGVAQSPRYKIIEKRQSVAFWCNPISGHATLYWYQQILGQGPKLLIQFQNNGVVDDSQLPKDRFSAERLKGVDSTLKIQPAKLEDSAVYLCASSLSHPGRVPSREKLFFGSGTQLSVL.

The rearrangement links TRBV28 to TRBJ1-1, with TRBD1 identical over 8 bases. The CDR3 is 12 residues long. V lost 6 bases and J lost 6; bases outside the gene matches: 3. Per germline, CDR1 MDHEN and CDR2 SYDVKM. The CDR3 is CASSLQGAEAFF. The CDR3 DNA sequence: TGTGCCAGCAGCTTACAGGGGGCTGAAGCTTTCTTT.

The chain combines TRBV28 with TRBJ2-5, with 9 bases lining up with TRBD1. The V segment lost 4 bases and the J segment 2 bases; nucleotides outside the gene matches: 8. The CDR3 has 16 amino acids. Germline CDR1 and CDR2: MDHEN and SYDVKM. The CDR3 nucleotides are TGTGCCAGCAGTTCCGGTGTGGGACAGGGACAAGAGACCCAGTACTTC. It encodes CASSSGVGQGQETQYF.

The rearrangement uses TRBV28 and TRBJ2-3; TRBD2 matches at 7 bases. The CDR3 runs 14 residues. V was clipped by 6 bases and J by 0 bases; unmatched bases: 3. Germline V gene sequence: CDR1 MDHEN, CDR2 SYDVKM. The DNA of the CDR3 is TGTGCCAGCAGGAGCGGGGTTAGCACAGATACGCAGTATTTT. Protein product: CASRSGVSTDTQYF.

The J gene is TRBJ1-5, the V gene TRBV2; D is possibly TRBD1 (5 bases). V lost 6 bases and J lost 0, with 12 bases in between. Germline V gene lookup returns CDR1 SNHLY and CDR2 FYNNEI. The CDR3 totals 15 residues. CDR3 protein: CASSVDSNSNQPQHF. DNA for the CDR3: TGTGCCAGCAGCGTTGACAGTAATAGCAATCAGCCCCAGCATTTT.

The chain couples TRBV7-9 to TRBJ2-7, with no clear D. V gave up 5 bases and J gave up 2 bases, with 7 bases separating them. Germline loops: CDR1 SEHNR, CDR2 FQNEAQ (reference sequence). The length of the CDR3 is 12 residues. The CDR3 bases are TGTGCCAGCAGCCTGGGCACCTACGAGCAGTACTTC. Translation gives CASSLGTYEQYF.

The sample holds a few counts of this clone. J is TRBJ1-6 and V is TRBV5-6, with 9 positions matching TRBD1. Germline V gene data show CDR1 as SGHDT and CDR2 as YYEEEE. V trimming: 3 bases; J trimming: 6 bases; junction bases outside the gene matches: 1. The CDR3 has 14 amino acids. CDR3 in amino acids: CASSWGQGNSPLHF. The CDR3 DNA follows: TGTGCCAGCAGCTGGGGACAGGGTAATTCACCCCTCCACTTT.

The chain links TRBV19 to TRBJ2-7; TRBD1 aligns across 9 bases. Looked up from germline, CDR1 is LNHDA and CDR2 is SQIVND (reference sequence). The CDR3 extends over 14 amino acids. V was pared by 4 bases and J by 2 bases, with 3 bases of the junction left unmatched. CDR3 DNA sequence: TGTGCCAGTAGTACCCGGACAGGGGCCTACGAGCAGTACTTC. Translation: CASSTRTGAYEQYF.

The V gene is TRBV7-9, the J gene TRBJ2-1; tentative D call: TRBD1 (6 bases). The CDR3 length is 15 residues. Germline CDR1 reads SEHNR; CDR2 reads FQNEAQ (reference sequence). With 5 bases removed from V and 7 bases from J, the gap between germline ends came to 18 bases. As DNA, the CDR3 is TGTGCCAGCAGCCCATCAATGGGCCAGGGGAATGAGCAGTTCTTC. Translating gives CASSPSMGQGNEQFF.

This chain connects TRBV2 to TRBJ2-2; maybe TRBD1 (5 bases). In germline, CDR1 is SNHLY, CDR2 FYNNEI. CDR3 size: 13 residues. V lost 7 bases and J 6 bases, leaving 12 bases between the germline ends. The CDR3 is CASTKQVAGELFF. Here the CDR3 DNA reads TGTGCCAGCACGAAACAGGTCGCCGGGGAGCTGTTTTTT.

J is TRBJ2-5 and V is TRBV30; 9 bases match TRBD1. Germline loops: CDR1 GTSNPN, CDR2 SVGIG (reference sequence). J was trimmed by 6 bases and V by 0 bases; bases with no gene match: 8. This CDR3 is built from 15 residues. CDR3 residues: CAWSVQGTGRKTQYF. The CDR3 nucleotides are TGTGCCTGGAGTGTACAAGGGACAGGGAGAAAGACCCAGTACTTC.

The chain links TRBV6-1 to TRBJ1-4; D gene uncertain. This CDR3 is built from 12 residues. The germline V gene has CDR1 MNHNS and CDR2 SASEGT. The V and J ends lost 8 bases and 8 bases respectively, with 12 bases between them. This chain's CDR3 is CASGREGEKLFF. In DNA form, the CDR3 reads TGTGCCAGCGGGAGGGAAGGGGAAAAACTGTTTTTT.

This sequence joins TRBV25-1 and TRBJ2-1; TRBD2 matches 9 bases. The J segment lost 7 bases and the V segment lost 1 base, leaving 5 bases of the junction unmatched. The CDR3 has 15 residues. Per the germline V gene, CDR1 is MGHDK and CDR2 is SYGVNS. The CDR3: CASSESRLAGNEQFF. The CDR3 DNA sequence: TGTGCCAGCAGTGAATCCCGGCTAGCGGGGAATGAGCAGTTCTTC.

The rearrangement uses TRBV19 and TRBJ2-3; D gene unclear. This CDR3 has 11 amino acids. Germline assignment: CDR1 LNHDA and CDR2 SQIVND (reference sequence). Trimming removed 7 bases from V and 5 bases from J, with 7 bases in between. The CDR3 protein is CASTTGDTQYF. For the CDR3, the DNA is TGTGCCAGTACTACGGGAGATACGCAGTATTTT.

The rearrangement joins TRBV5-4 to TRBJ2-5; tentative D call: TRBD1 (5 bases). The germline gives CDR1 SGHNT, CDR2 YYREEE (reference sequence). Trimming cost V 0 bases and J 2 bases, with 8 bases left between them. The CDR3 spans 14 residues. CDR3 sequence (DNA): TGTGCCAGCAGCTTGGGACAGATTCAAGAGACCCAGTACTTC. Translating it yields CASSLGQIQETQYF.

The V gene is TRBV9, the J gene TRBJ2-1, with a weak D call TRBD2 (6 bases). Germline values: CDR1 SGDLS, CDR2 YYNGEE. CDR3 size: 9 residues. The germline V and J ends were trimmed by 4 bases and 15 bases, with 8 bases remaining between them. CDR3 coding DNA: TGTGCCAGCAGCCGGGAGTGGTTCTTC. This sequence encodes CASSREWFF.